These 18 T cell receptor beta chains came from one sample sequenced in a study of memory CD4+ T cells and cytomegalovirus serostatus. Profiled with immunoSEQ multiplex PCR; TCRdb holds only in-frame clones, not every one. The top ten clones hold over 2% of a sample with 50,000 to 65,000 clones, about 80% of them seen once. Single viable CD3+CD4+CD8-CD45RO+ cells were sorted as the memory CD4+ T cells. Sequenced material: memory CD4+ T cells from blood. Receptor source: an adult in good health and CMV-seropositive.

The rearrangement joins TRBV11-2 to TRBJ2-1; 9 bases match TRBD1. With 4 bases clipped from V and 1 base from J, the junction kept 2 bases outside the gene matches. The CDR3 extends over 15 amino acids. CDR1 is SGHAT, CDR2 FQNNGV, per germline. The CDR3 nucleotides are TGTGCCAGCAGCTCGGGACAGGGTTCCTACAATGAGCAGTTCTTC. Amino acids: CASSSGQGSYNEQFF.

This clone has just a few counts. The chain carries TRBV4-3 and TRBJ2-5; 8 bases line up with TRBD2. CDR1 is LGHNA and CDR2 is YSLEER in the germline V gene. V lost 0 bases, J lost 4 bases, and 7 bases stayed unmatched. This CDR3 contains 16 residues. The CDR3 here is CASSQDRLSGRETQYF. The DNA of the CDR3 is TGCGCCAGCAGCCAAGATAGGTTGAGCGGGAGAGAGACCCAGTACTTC.

The chain couples TRBV29-1 to TRBJ2-3; 11 bases are a match to TRBD2. Germline CDR1 reads SQVTM; CDR2 reads ANQGSEA. Losses at the gene ends were 6 bases for V and 0 bases for J; bases not matched to a gene: 2. CDR3 length: 14 amino acids. In DNA, the CDR3 is TGCAGCGTACGGACTAGCGGGAGCACAGATACGCAGTATTTT. Translation gives CSVRTSGSTDTQYF.

The genes are TRBV29-1 and TRBJ2-1; the D gene is possibly TRBD2 (6 bases). Germline lookup yields CDR1 SQVTM and CDR2 ANQGSEA. The CDR3 extends over 12 amino acids. Deletions cut 4 bases from V and 4 bases from J, with 8 bases between. The CDR3 region is CSVVGTYNEQFF. CDR3 bases: TGCAGCGTTGTGGGGACTTACAATGAGCAGTTCTTC.

The gene calls are TRBV6-5 and TRBJ1-2; D perhaps matches TRBD1 (5 bases). V lost 2 bases and J 7 bases, leaving 11 bases between the germline ends. The length of the CDR3 is 13 residues. Germline V gene lookup returns CDR1 MNHEY and CDR2 SVGAGI. The CDR3 loop reads CASSYGFRGGYTF. DNA of the CDR3: TGTGCCAGCAGTTACGGGTTTAGGGGTGGCTACACCTTC.

The gene calls are TRBV5-4 and TRBJ1-4; 10 nucleotides line up with TRBD1. The CDR3 spans 15 residues. V shed 5 bases and J 3 bases; nucleotides not matched to a gene: 4. Germline assignment: CDR1 SGHNT and CDR2 YYREEE (reference sequence). The CDR3 DNA reads as TGTGCCAGCAGACCGGGACAGGGGCCTAATGAAAAACTGTTTTTT. This encodes CASRPGQGPNEKLFF.

The chain joins TRBV25-1 to TRBJ2-3; D remains unclear. The germline gives CDR1 MGHDK, CDR2 SYGVNS. Trimming removed 2 bases at V and 5 bases at J, with 2 bases between. CDR3 size: 11 residues. CDR3 nucleotide sequence: TGTGCCAGCAGTGAAGAAGATACGCAGTATTTT. Its translation is CASSEEDTQYF.

The chain is built from TRBV12-5 and TRBJ1-2, with D maybe TRBD1 (5 bases). From germline, CDR1 is LGHNT and CDR2 FRNRAP. CDR3 length: 13 residues. Trimming removed 6 bases from V and 8 bases from J, with 16 bases in between. The CDR3 nucleotides read TGTGCTAGTGGGGAGGTTTGGGACGCCGGCTACACCTTC. This codes for CASGEVWDAGYTF.

This chain joins TRBV30 and TRBJ1-1, with D possibly matching TRBD1 (5 bases). The germline gives CDR1 GTSNPN, CDR2 SVGIG (reference sequence). The V end lost 0 bases, the J end lost 6 bases, and 17 bases lay between the germline ends. The CDR3 totals 15 residues. CDR3 sequence reads: CAWSVSGTESSEAFF. The CDR3 nucleotides are TGTGCCTGGAGTGTATCCGGGACGGAATCGTCTGAAGCTTTCTTT.

The V call is TRBV7-9, the J call TRBJ2-5, with D unresolved. CDR1 SEHNR and CDR2 FQNEAQ come from the germline V gene (reference sequence). The ends were cut back, 1 base at V and 2 bases at J, with 5 bases in the middle. This CDR3 spans 13 amino acids. The CDR3 loop is CASSLDVQETQYF. The CDR3 nucleotides are TGTGCCAGCAGCTTAGACGTGCAAGAGACCCAGTACTTC.

To note about this clone: Sequence at one end of the junction differs from germline and may be a read error. The chain has TRBV4-2 and TRBJ2-7; possibly TRBD1 for D (7 bases). Germline-derived CDR1 and CDR2 are LGHNA and YNFKEQ. The CDR3 totals 13 residues. CDR3 in DNA: TGTGCCGGCAGGGGGAGGCCTAGCTACGAGCAGTACTTC. This encodes CAGRGRPSYEQYF.

The CDR3 DNA follows: TGTGCCAGCATCCCCCCGGGCCGTGCGGGGGCCGACGAGCAGTACTTC. It encodes CASIPPGRAGADEQYF. The chain employs TRBV28 and TRBJ2-7, with D possibly being TRBD2 (7 bases). CDR3 size: 16 residues. Germline V CDR1 and CDR2: MDHEN, SYDVKM. With 7 bases removed from V and 5 bases from J, the gap between germline ends came to 24 bases. Looking up the rest from reference TRBV28 and TRBJ2-7 gives the full variable domain: DVKVTQSSRYLVKRTGEKVFLECVQDMDHENMFWYRQDPGLGLRLIYFSYDVKMKEKGDIPEGYSVSREKKERFSLILESASTNQTSMYLCASIPPGRAGADEQYFGPGTRLTVT.

This chain joins TRBV28 and TRBJ2-7; 10 nucleotides line up with TRBD1. Losses at the gene ends were 5 bases for V and 7 bases for J; bases not matched to a gene: 14. CDR1 is MDHEN, CDR2 SYDVKM, per germline. The CDR3 runs to 16 residues. The chain's CDR3 is CASSLMKRTGGREQYF. Written as DNA, the CDR3 is TGTGCCAGCAGTCTTATGAAACGGACAGGGGGTCGGGAGCAGTACTTC. Drawing the rest from reference TRBV28 and TRBJ2-7, the complete variable domain is DVKVTQSSRYLVKRTGEKVFLECVQDMDHENMFWYRQDPGLGLRLIYFSYDVKMKEKGDIPEGYSVSREKKERFSLILESASTNQTSMYLCASSLMKRTGGREQYFGPGTRLTVT.

The genes are TRBV4-3 and TRBJ1-3, with 9 positions matching TRBD1. Unmatched junction bases numbered 7, after V lost 0 bases and J lost 4 bases. CDR3 length equals 17 residues. Germline V gene data show CDR1 as LGHNA and CDR2 as YSLEER. For the CDR3, the DNA is TGCGCCAGCAGCCAAGACGTCGCCGGGACAGGGGGAAACACCATATATTTT. It translates to CASSQDVAGTGGNTIYF.

In its sample, this clone ranks as medium-sized. The chain has TRBV7-8 and TRBJ2-2, with 10 bases lining up with TRBD2. Germline lookup yields CDR1 SGHVS and CDR2 FQNEAQ. The CDR3 runs to 15 residues. Trimming cost V 5 bases and J 7 bases; bases outside gene matches: 7. CDR3 sequence reads: CASSQREGPNGELFF. The CDR3 DNA reads as TGTGCCAGCAGCCAGCGGGAGGGTCCGAACGGGGAGCTGTTTTTT.

This chain links TRBV5-4 with TRBJ1-2; the D is unclear. This CDR3 comprises 13 residues. Germline loops: CDR1 SGHNT, CDR2 YYREEE (reference sequence). Trimming removed 1 base at V and 8 bases at J, with 12 bases between. CDR3 DNA sequence: TGTGCCAGCAGCTTGAACGAAGGTCGGGGCTACACCTTC. This translates into CASSLNEGRGYTF.

This rearrangement joins TRBV30 to TRBJ1-1; possibly TRBD1 for D (5 bases). Germline V gene sequence: CDR1 GTSNPN, CDR2 SVGIG (reference sequence). V was cut by 7 bases and J by 7 bases, with 13 bases left in between. The CDR3 has 11 residues. The CDR3 sequence: CASIGGYEAFF. Written as DNA, the CDR3 is TGTGCCTCCATCGGGGGATATGAAGCTTTCTTT. The full variable domain, completed using reference TRBV30 and TRBJ1-1, is SQTIHQWPATLVQPVGSPLSLECTVEGTSNPNLYWYRQAAGRGLQLLFYSVGIGQISSEVPQNLSASRPQDRQFILSSKKLLLSDSGFYLCASIGGYEAFFGQGTRLTVV.

The chain uses TRBV21-1 and TRBJ2-7; TRBD1 reflects the table's D call only, with no check against the DNA. TRBV21-1 is listed as a pseudogene. The CDR3 length is 13 residues. CDR3 sequence (DNA): TGTGCCAGCAGACAGGGATGGTCCTACGAGCAGTACGTC. Translated, it gives CASRQGWSYEQYV.